Below, 15 T cell receptor beta chains from the same sample are listed, as sequenced in a study of blood T cell repertoires in COVID-19. Assay used: immunoSEQ multiplex PCR; TCRdb lists only in-frame clones, some missing. The sample consists of about 15,000 clones, approximately 80% of them appearing once. Source material: peripheral blood. These TCRs come from a human donor in a cohort sampled during active COVID-19.

This chain connects TRBV13 to TRBJ2-7, with 7 bases identical to TRBD1. The CDR3 is made up of 13 amino acids. Germline lookup yields CDR1 PRHDT and CDR2 FYEKMQ (reference sequence). J was trimmed by 6 bases and V by 6 bases; bases with no gene match: 8. In nucleotides, the CDR3 is TGTGCCAGCAGAGCCAGGGGGAAAGGCGAGCAGTACTTC. This codes for CASRARGKGEQYF.

The V gene is TRBV27, the J gene TRBJ1-2; 12 nucleotides line up with TRBD1. Germline V gene data show CDR1 as MNHEY and CDR2 as SMNVEV (reference sequence). This CDR3 is 15 amino acids long. V lost 8 bases, J lost 7 bases, and 11 bases stayed unmatched. CDR3 DNA sequence: TGTGCCAGCGCCGGGACAGGGGGCGGATTAGGTGGCTACACCTTC. It yields the protein CASAGTGGGLGGYTF.

The V gene is TRBV12-3 or TRBV12-4, the J gene TRBJ2-7; possibly TRBD2 for D (5 bases). The V end lost 2 bases, the J end lost 9 bases, and 8 bases lay between the germline ends. CDR3 length equals 11 residues. Here the CDR3 DNA reads TGTGCCAGCAGTTTAAGAGGGCTGCAGTACTTC. This gives the protein CASSLRGLQYF.

This sequence joins TRBV7-2 and TRBJ2-1; the match to TRBD2 covers 11 bases. The germline V gene has CDR1 SGHTA and CDR2 FQGNSA. V lost 3 bases and J lost 7; bases outside the gene matches: 8. This CDR3 has 16 residues. The CDR3 DNA sequence: TGTGCCAGCAGCTTTAGTTTGGGACTAGCGGCTAATGAGCAGTTCTTC. As protein: CASSFSLGLAANEQFF.

The V and J genes are TRBV25-1 and TRBJ2-1; 9 nucleotides match TRBD1. V was pared by 4 bases and J by 6 bases, with 7 bases of the junction left unmatched. Germline V gene lookup returns CDR1 MGHDK and CDR2 SYGVNS. The CDR3 has 15 amino acids. For the CDR3, the DNA is TGTGCCAGCAGTGCCCGGGACAGGGAAGTCAATGAGCAGTTCTTC. Translated, it gives CASSARDREVNEQFF.

The chain is built from TRBV3-1 (or the pseudogene TRBV3-2) and TRBJ2-1; 11 bases are a match to TRBD2. V shed 1 base, J shed 9 bases, and the junction held 5 bases outside the gene matches. The germline CDR1 and CDR2 sequences are LGHDT and YNNKEL (reference sequence). This CDR3 has 15 amino acids. The CDR3 sequence: CASSQGLAGMGEQFF. CDR3 sequence (DNA): TGTGCCAGCAGCCAAGGACTAGCGGGAATGGGTGAGCAGTTCTTC.

This chain links TRBV21-1 with TRBJ2-7; the D call TRBD1 from the table was never checked on the DNA. TRBV21-1 is reported as a pseudogene. The CDR3 sequence is 13 residues long. CDR3 sequence: CASSAQGYYEQYF. CDR3 nucleotides: TGTGCCAGCAGCGCCCAGGGGTACTACGAGCAGTACTTC.

The chain couples TRBV28 to TRBJ1-2, with a possible D match to TRBD1 (5 bases). The V and J ends lost 5 bases and 5 bases respectively, with 6 bases between them. The CDR3 totals 11 residues. Germline V lookup: CDR1 MDHEN, CDR2 SYDVKM. The CDR3 protein is CASSGTYGYTF. In DNA, the CDR3 is TGTGCCAGCAGTGGGACTTATGGCTACACCTTC.

By its share, this clone is medium-sized (0.01 to 0.1%). The chain combines TRBV7-9 with TRBJ1-2, with 10 nucleotides matching TRBD1. The CDR3 extends over 13 amino acids. Germline CDR1 SEHNR, CDR2 FQNEAQ (reference sequence). J was trimmed by 8 bases and V by 1 base; bases with no gene match: 1. Here the CDR3 DNA reads TGTGCCAGCAGCTTAGAGGACAGGGGGGGCTACACCTTC. Encoded protein: CASSLEDRGGYTF.

V is TRBV28 and J is TRBJ2-3, with D tentatively TRBD2 (6 bases). The V end lost 5 bases, the J end lost 3 bases, and 15 bases lay between the germline ends. CDR1 is MDHEN and CDR2 is SYDVKM in the germline V gene. The CDR3 extends over 15 amino acids. The CDR3 loop is CASSGGAGRTDTQYF. The CDR3, as DNA: TGTGCCAGCAGTGGCGGGGCAGGGAGGACAGATACGCAGTATTTT.

The chain has TRBV3-1 (or the pseudogene TRBV3-2) and TRBJ2-6, with D possibly matching TRBD2 (6 bases). The germline gives CDR1 LGHDT, CDR2 YNNKEL (reference sequence). V dropped 0 bases and J dropped 1 base, with 13 bases sitting between them. The CDR3 extends over 18 amino acids. CDR3 in amino acids: CASSQENGRSSGANVLTF. In DNA, the CDR3 is TGTGCCAGCAGCCAAGAAAACGGGAGATCATCTGGGGCCAACGTCCTGACTTTC.

The gene calls are TRBV28 and TRBJ2-5; no firm D call. Trimming left V 6 bases short and J 5 bases short, with 19 bases between. Germline CDR1 reads MDHEN; CDR2 reads SYDVKM. The CDR3 spans 15 residues. The CDR3 DNA sequence: TGTGCCAGCAGGACCGGGTCTGCGACGGTCGAGACCCAGTACTTC. It encodes CASRTGSATVETQYF.

The chain couples TRBV20-1 to TRBJ1-2; D is undetermined. Trimming removed 6 bases from V and 5 bases from J, with 7 bases in between. CDR1 DFQATT and CDR2 SNEGSKA come from the germline V gene (reference sequence). This CDR3 is 10 amino acids long. CDR3 bases: TGCAGTGCCACGGGGTATGGCTACACCTTC. Amino acid sequence: CSATGYGYTF.

The chain uses TRBV27 and TRBJ2-5; TRBD1 might be the D (7 bases). V lost 3 bases to trimming and J lost 5 bases, with 10 bases between them. CDR1 is MNHEY and CDR2 is SMNVEV in the germline V gene (reference sequence). The CDR3 spans 13 residues. The CDR3 region has the DNA TGTGCCAGCAGTTTGACAGGGAGGGAGACCCAGTACTTC. Amino acid sequence: CASSLTGRETQYF.

Written as DNA, the CDR3 is TGTGCCAGCAGACTCGGACTAGCGGGGGGCTACGAGCAGTACTTC. Its translation is CASRLGLAGGYEQYF. The chain is built from TRBV5-6 and TRBJ2-7; TRBD2 matches at 14 bases. The length of the CDR3 is 15 residues. Looked up from germline, CDR1 is SGHDT and CDR2 is YYEEEE. J lost 3 bases, V lost 5 bases, and 4 bases had no gene match.